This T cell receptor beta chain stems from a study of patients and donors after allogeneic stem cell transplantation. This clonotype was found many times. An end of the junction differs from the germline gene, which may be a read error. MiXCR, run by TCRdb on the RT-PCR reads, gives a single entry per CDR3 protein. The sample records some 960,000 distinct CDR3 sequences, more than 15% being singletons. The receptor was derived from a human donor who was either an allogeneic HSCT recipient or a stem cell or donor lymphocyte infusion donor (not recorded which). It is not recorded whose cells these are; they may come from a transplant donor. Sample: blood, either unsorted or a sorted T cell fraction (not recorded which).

CDR3 residues: CASSLPGGAEKLFF. For the CDR3, the DNA is TGCGCCAGCAGCTTGCCAGGGGGCGCTGAAAAATTGTTTTTT. The rearrangement uses TRBV5-1 and TRBJ1-4, with TRBD1 matching 8 bases. The CDR3 has 14 residues. The germline V gene encodes CDR1 SGHRS and CDR2 YFSETQ.